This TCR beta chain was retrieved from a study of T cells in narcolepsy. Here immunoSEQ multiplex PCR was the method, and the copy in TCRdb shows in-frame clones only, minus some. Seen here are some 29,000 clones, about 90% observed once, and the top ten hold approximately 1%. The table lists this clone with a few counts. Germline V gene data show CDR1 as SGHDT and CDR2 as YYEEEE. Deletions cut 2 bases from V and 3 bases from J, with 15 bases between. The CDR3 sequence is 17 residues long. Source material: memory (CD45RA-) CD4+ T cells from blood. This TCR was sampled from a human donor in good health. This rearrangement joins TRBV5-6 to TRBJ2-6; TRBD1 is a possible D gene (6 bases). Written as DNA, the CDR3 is TGTGCCAGCAGCTTCCTGGACAGAAGACTTGGGGCCAACGTCCTGACTTTC. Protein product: CASSFLDRRLGANVLTF.